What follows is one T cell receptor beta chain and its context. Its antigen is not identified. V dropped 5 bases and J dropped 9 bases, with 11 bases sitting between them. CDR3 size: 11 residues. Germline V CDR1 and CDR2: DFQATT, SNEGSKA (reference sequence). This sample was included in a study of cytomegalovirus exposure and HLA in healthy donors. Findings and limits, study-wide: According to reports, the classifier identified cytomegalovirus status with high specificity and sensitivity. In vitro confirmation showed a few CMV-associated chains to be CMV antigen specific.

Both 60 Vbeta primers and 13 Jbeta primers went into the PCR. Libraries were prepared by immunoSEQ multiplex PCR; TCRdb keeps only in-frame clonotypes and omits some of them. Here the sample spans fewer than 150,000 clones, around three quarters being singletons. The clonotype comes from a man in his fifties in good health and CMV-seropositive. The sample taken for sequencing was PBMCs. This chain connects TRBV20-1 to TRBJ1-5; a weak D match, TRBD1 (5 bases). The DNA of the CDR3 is TGCAGTGCTCCCCGGGGGGGGCCCCAGCATTTT. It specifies CSAPRGGPQHF.